The clone carrying this T cell receptor (beta chain) was found once. Its antigen is not known. The sample is drawn from a study of T cell repertoires in cytomegalovirus infection. Study at large: Recently described HLA-C-restricted plus well-studied HLA-B-restricted CMV epitopes were used. Study-wide points: Using cumulative public TCR beta family frequency, the authors identified those who carried CMV together with the relevant HLA. HLA-C-restricted CMV-specific TCR beta clonotypes prevailed in the ex vivo response.

TCRdb re-called the reads through MiXCR, storing one row per CDR3 protein. The data hold hundreds of thousands of distinct CDR3 sequences, with around a third observed a single time. The clonotype comes from a human donor in good health (CMV status not recorded). Some clones in this sample may be carry-over from other donors' samples. The input for sequencing was cultured CD8+ T cells from PBMCs, taken from culture after CMV antigen stimulation.

The CDR3 DNA reads TGTGCCAGCAGCACGGGGGCGGACGGGTCCTATGGCTACACCTTC. Its protein is CASSTGADGSYGYTF. The V and J genes are TRBV6-6 and TRBJ1-2, with D perhaps matching TRBD1 (6 bases). Germline CDR1 reads MNHNY; CDR2 reads SVGAGI (reference sequence). CDR3 length: 15 residues. The V gene lost 6 bases and the J gene lost 4 bases, with 18 bases spanning the gap.